Detailed here is one T cell receptor beta chain. No antigen is known for it. The entry originates in a study of beta chain features in type 1 diabetes. Study-level results: TCRB CDR3s from Type 1 diabetes patients were moderately but significantly shorter in all four CD4+ subsets.

V dropped 7 bases and J dropped 6; count of bases not matched to a gene: 10. CDR1 and CDR2 (germline): LNHDA, SQIVND (reference sequence). This CDR3 is built from 14 residues. All of the isolated RNA was reverse transcribed, so expressed TCRB transcripts were sequenced. Libraries were prepared by immunoSEQ multiplex PCR; TCRdb keeps only in-frame clonotypes and omits some of them. This table has 25,000 to 30,000 clones, about two thirds appearing once. Sequenced material: Tregs from blood. The chain employs TRBV19 and TRBJ2-3, with 7 bases lining up with TRBD2. This TCR came from a woman in her twenties or thirties with type 1 diabetes. As DNA, the CDR3 is TGTGCCAGTAATACGGCGGGAGTTGGGGATACGCAGTATTTT. This encodes CASNTAGVGDTQYF.